This T cell receptor beta chain is from a study of cytomegalovirus exposure and HLA in healthy donors. Study as a whole: A data release that came early held approximately 85 million unique TCRs from HLA-typed donors. Overall study findings and caveats: There were under 200 TCR beta chains listed as cytomegalovirus-associated. When analyzed later, a missense DCLRE1C variant was found to be linked to TCR beta V- and J-gene trimming.

13 Jbeta primers and 60 Vbeta primers were used for the PCR. Original data processing: A later analysis counted tens of millions of unique TCR beta chains, around 11 million shared. Sequencing used immunoSEQ multiplex PCR; TCRdb keeps in-frame clones, though not all of them. The DNA gave D and trimming, while V, J and clone size come from that table. The data hold approximately 120,000 clones, with approximately 87% observed a single time. As to this clone: Its antigen remains unknown.

The germline V gene encodes CDR1 LNHNV and CDR2 YYDKDF (reference sequence). CDR3 length: 15 residues. Trimming at V came to 0 bases and at J to 6 bases, leaving 6 bases not matched to a gene. The genes are TRBV15 and TRBJ2-7; TRBD1 matches at 9 bases. The sequence was obtained from a man younger than 35 in good health and CMV-seropositive. Sequencing input: PBMCs. The CDR3 nucleotides are TGTGCCACCAGCAGAGATAAGGGACAGGGTCGCGAGCAGTACTTC. Translation: CATSRDKGQGREQYF.